The 21 T cell receptor beta chains below were found in one sample sequenced in a study of Ad26.COV2.S vaccination and SARS-CoV-2 variants. Data came from immunoSEQ multiplex PCR; TCRdb stores just in-frame clones and leaves some out. The sample lists about 480,000 clones, around 88% occurring once. The treatment here: about 20 received Ad26.COV2.S at low or high dose, single or two shots; about 5 received placebo; per-sample allocation not given. Vaccine and placebo recipients were sampled on day 63 after the first injection. Sequences were derived from peripheral blood, sampled in a trial of Ad26.COV2.S vaccine versus placebo. All receptors derive from a person aged 18-65 years who received the Ad26.COV2.S COVID-19 vaccine or a placebo.

This clone is a singleton in its sample. The gene calls are TRBV7-3 and TRBJ2-1; TRBD2 matches 7 bases. CDR1 is SGHTA, CDR2 FQGTGA, per germline. The CDR3 contains 15 residues. The V and J ends lost 2 bases and 2 bases, in that order; junction bases with no gene match: 3. This CDR3 reads CASSLAGETYNEQFF. DNA of the CDR3: TGTGCCAGCAGCTTAGCGGGGGAGACCTACAATGAGCAGTTCTTC.

This clone was seen only a few times. The rearrangement uses TRBV6-2 or TRBV6-3 and TRBJ1-2; D is uncertain. The CDR3 consists of 17 residues. The V end was cut by 2 bases, the J end by 0 bases, with 16 bases between. CDR1 and CDR2 from the germline V gene are MNHEY and SVGEGT. The CDR3 protein is CASSYGNSVRSNYGYTF. The CDR3 coding sequence is TGTGCCAGCAGTTACGGGAACAGCGTACGATCTAACTATGGCTACACCTTC.

This clone was seen a handful of times. The rearrangement uses TRBV30 and TRBJ2-1, with 7 nucleotides matching TRBD2. Germline V gene data show CDR1 as GTSNPN and CDR2 as SVGIG (reference sequence). Trimming at V came to 4 bases and at J to 6 bases, leaving 3 bases not matched to a gene. This CDR3 is built from 12 residues. The CDR3 DNA is TGTGCCTGGAAGCGGGATTCCAATGAGCAGTTCTTC. This encodes CAWKRDSNEQFF.

The gene calls are TRBV9 and TRBJ2-3; D might be TRBD1 or TRBD2, each matching 5 bases. Trimming cost V 0 bases and J 1 base, with 18 bases left between them. Germline lookup yields CDR1 SGDLS and CDR2 YYNGEE. This CDR3 comprises 18 residues. The CDR3 sequence is CASSVGSRGVAGTDTQYF. The CDR3 bases are TGTGCCAGCAGCGTAGGGTCGCGAGGGGTCGCTGGCACAGATACGCAGTATTTT.

The chain recombines TRBV7-9 with TRBJ2-1; 9 positions match TRBD1. Trimming at V came to 4 bases and at J to 9 bases, leaving 10 bases not matched to a gene. CDR3 length: 15 residues. CDR1 SEHNR and CDR2 FQNEAQ come from the germline V gene (reference sequence). CDR3 bases: TGTGCCAGCAGCTACCCTGGGACAGGGCGGAGTGAGCAGTTCTTC. Amino acid sequence: CASSYPGTGRSEQFF.

The CDR3 region has the DNA TGTGCCAGCAGCTTGGCCGGGAGGGACAGGGGGCCCAATGAGCAGTTCTTC. Translating it yields CASSLAGRDRGPNEQFF. The chain recombines TRBV7-9 with TRBJ2-1; 12 bases match TRBD1. Trimming took 3 bases from V and 6 from J; bases not matched to a gene: 9. The CDR3 has 17 amino acids. Looked up from germline, CDR1 is SEHNR and CDR2 is FQNEAQ (reference sequence).

This clone was counted a single time. This chain joins TRBV2 and TRBJ2-7, with TRBD1 matching 9 bases. The V gene end was trimmed by 6 bases and the J gene end by 5 bases; junction bases not matched to a gene: 8. The germline gives CDR1 SNHLY, CDR2 FYNNEI. There are 14 residues in the CDR3. The CDR3 sequence: CASRVGTGQDEQYF. In nucleotides, the CDR3 is TGTGCCAGCAGAGTCGGGACAGGGCAGGACGAGCAGTACTTC.

Comment on this clone: Other nucleotide sequences in the sample specify the same CDR3. The gene calls are TRBV4-3 and TRBJ2-7; D is possibly TRBD1 or TRBD2 (6 bases each). The germline CDR1 and CDR2 sequences are LGHNA and YSLEER. The CDR3 contains 14 residues. V shed 1 base and J shed 3 bases, with 10 bases lying between them. The CDR3 DNA is TGCGCCAGCAGCCAAGGGAGGGGGAGCTACGAGCAGTACTTC. It yields the protein CASSQGRGSYEQYF.

The rearrangement uses TRBV9 and TRBJ2-3; D is ambiguous. V lost 0 bases, J lost 8 bases, and 13 bases lay in between. Germline lookup yields CDR1 SGDLS and CDR2 YYNGEE. The CDR3 length is 14 residues. The CDR3 region has the DNA TGTGCCAGCAGCGTAGCCGTGGGCCACGCTACGCAGTATTTT. Translation gives CASSVAVGHATQYF.

This clone was detected once. This chain links TRBV9 with TRBJ2-7; D possibly uses TRBD1 or TRBD2 (5 bases each). Germline V gene data show CDR1 as SGDLS and CDR2 as YYNGEE. V lost 4 bases, J lost 0 bases, and 23 bases lay in between. The CDR3 totals 18 residues. CDR3 sequence (DNA): TGTGCCAGCAGCAGGACCGGGGCCCGAAGAGAGGACTCCTACGAGCAGTACTTC. The encoded protein is CASSRTGARREDSYEQYF. Full variable domain (missing parts from reference TRBV9 and TRBJ2-7): DSGVTQTPKHLITATGQRVTLRCSPRSGDLSVYWYQQSLDQGLQFLIQYYNGEERAKGNILERFSAQQFPDLHSELNLSSLELGDSALYFCASSRTGARREDSYEQYFGPGTRLTVT.

As regards this clone: An end of the junction does not agree with germline; a read error may underlie this. This chain joins TRBV11-3 and TRBJ2-3; 10 nucleotides match TRBD2. The CDR3 is 15 amino acids. Per the germline V gene, CDR1 is SGHNT and CDR2 is YENEEA. The CDR3 spells CASSFSSGSKDTQYF. CDR3 DNA sequence: TGTGCCAGCAGCTTTTCTAGCGGGAGCAAAGATACGCAGTATTTT.

The CDR3 loop reads CATSRVGEAYNEQFF. The DNA for the CDR3 is TGTGCCACCAGCAGAGTAGGGGAGGCCTACAATGAGCAGTTCTTC. The chain recombines TRBV15 with TRBJ2-1, with D perhaps matching TRBD2 (6 bases). Germline V gives CDR1 LNHNV, CDR2 YYDKDF (reference sequence). CDR3 length: 15 residues. Between the trimmed V and J ends, which lost 1 base and 2 bases, there was a span of 9 bases.

The V gene is TRBV5-1, the J gene TRBJ1-3; D is unclear. Trimming removed 0 bases at V and 8 bases at J, with 12 bases between. The CDR3 loop spans 14 amino acids. Germline loops: CDR1 SGHRS, CDR2 YFSETQ. The CDR3 DNA sequence: TGCGCCAGCAGCTTGGAACCGGGTAGGGACACCATATATTTT. Its protein product is CASSLEPGRDTIYF.

The chain employs TRBV5-1 and TRBJ2-7, with D maybe TRBD2 (6 bases). Trimming cost V 3 bases and J 1 base, with 11 bases left between them. Germline loops: CDR1 SGHRS, CDR2 YFSETQ. The CDR3 is 14 amino acids. In DNA, the CDR3 is TGCGCCAGCAGCTCGTCAGGGACTTCCTACGAGCAGTACTTC. Translated: CASSSSGTSYEQYF.

This clone turned up a few times. J is TRBJ2-2 and V is TRBV9; 9 bases are a match to TRBD2. V was clipped by 3 bases and J by 5 bases; unmatched bases: 5. CDR3 size: 15 residues. Germline CDR1 SGDLS, CDR2 YYNGEE. CDR3: CASSAIAGATGELFF. CDR3 coding DNA: TGTGCCAGCAGCGCGATAGCGGGAGCAACCGGGGAGCTGTTTTTT.

V is TRBV4-1 and J is TRBJ1-5, with unresolved D. Germline CDR1 and CDR2: MGHRA and YSYEKL. This CDR3 has 16 amino acids. The V and J ends lost 3 bases and 3 bases respectively, with 15 bases between them. The CDR3 region is CASSQTPGLSNQPQHF. The CDR3 coding sequence is TGCGCCAGCAGCCAGACCCCGGGCCTGTCCAATCAGCCCCAGCATTTT.

The V and J genes are TRBV3-1 (or the pseudogene TRBV3-2) and TRBJ2-5; TRBD2 matches 12 bases. Germline assignment: CDR1 LGHDT and CDR2 YNNKEL (reference sequence). The V and J ends lost 0 bases and 4 bases, in that order; junction bases with no gene match: 15. The CDR3 is 20 amino acids. The CDR3 here is CASSQDLLAWGLAGLETQYF. The CDR3 nucleotides read TGTGCCAGCAGCCAAGATCTTTTAGCTTGGGGACTAGCGGGCCTAGAGACCCAGTACTTC.

In its sample, this clone was seen many times. The rearrangement uses TRBV6-6 and TRBJ2-7; possible D gene TRBD2, 6 bases. The V end was cut by 4 bases, the J end by 6 bases, with 10 bases between. Germline V gene lookup returns CDR1 MNHNY and CDR2 SVGAGI (reference sequence). The CDR3 is made up of 12 amino acids. The CDR3 region has the DNA TGTGCCAGCAGTTCGGGGGTGTTCGAGCAGTACTTC. Translated: CASSSGVFEQYF.

The gene calls are TRBV28 and TRBJ2-1, with D hard to call. Looked up from germline, CDR1 is MDHEN and CDR2 is SYDVKM. The CDR3 has 14 amino acids. V was shortened by 2 bases and J by 6 bases, with 11 bases between the two germline ends. This CDR3 is CASSLAVRGNEQFF. CDR3 bases: TGTGCCAGCAGTTTAGCGGTCCGCGGCAATGAGCAGTTCTTC.

CDR3 in amino acids: CASSFRQGVRETQYF. The CDR3 DNA reads TGTGCCAGCAGCTTCAGACAGGGGGTGCGGGAGACCCAGTACTTC. The V gene is TRBV7-2, the J gene TRBJ2-5; 9 nucleotides match TRBD1. The CDR3 runs to 15 residues. Germline CDR1 SGHTA, CDR2 FQGNSA. After removal of 3 bases from V and 5 bases from J, the junction contained 7 bases not matched to a gene.

In its sample, this clone was seen once. The chain combines TRBV7-3 with TRBJ1-2; weak D call: TRBD1 (5 bases). Deletions cut 4 bases from V and 0 bases from J, with 21 bases between. The CDR3 runs 18 residues. Germline V CDR1 and CDR2: SGHTA, FQGTGA. The CDR3 sequence is CASSWGRPFHQANYGYTF. In DNA, the CDR3 is TGTGCCAGCAGCTGGGGACGGCCCTTTCATCAAGCTAACTATGGCTACACCTTC.